The source of this T cell receptor beta chain is a study of tumor and adjacent non-tumor tissue in lung cancer. Across the whole study: Histology: around 13 adenocarcinoma, a couple of squamous cell carcinoma, 1 small cell lung cancer. Around 4.2 million productive TCRbeta reads were obtained per sample on average.

The library came from three nested PCR rounds adapted from ARM-PCR protocols. TCRdb reprocessed the multiplex PCR reads via MiXCR and lists one record per CDR3 protein. The table lists 120,000 to 150,000 distinct CDR3 sequences, approximately 66% of them singletons. Whole-study findings and limits: Normal lung showed higher cumulative top 100 clone frequency than tumor.

No cell sorting was done before RNA was extracted from the tissue. Between August and November 2014, newly diagnosed, chemotherapy-naive lung cancer patients underwent thoracic surgery in China. Germline-derived CDR1 and CDR2 are SGHDN and FVKESK. Losses at the gene ends were 4 bases for V and 1 base for J; bases not matched to a gene: 7. The CDR3 sequence is 16 residues long. On this clonotype: No antigen is known for it.

Sequencing was performed on lung tumor tissue. The chain couples TRBV14 to TRBJ1-1, with 9 bases matching TRBD1. This receptor was taken from a man aged 55 to 70 with small cell lung cancer. The CDR3 is CASSRGTGISNTEAFF. The CDR3 DNA reads TGTGCCAGCAGCCGGGGGACAGGGATATCGAACACTGAAGCTTTCTTT.